This T cell receptor beta chain comes out of a study of blood T cell repertoires in COVID-19. The CDR3 consists of 16 residues. Per the germline V gene, CDR1 is SGHTA and CDR2 is FQGNSA. Unmatched junction bases numbered 11, after V lost 5 bases and J lost 9 bases. This clone was detected once. The repertoire was sequenced with immunoSEQ multiplex PCR; TCRdb's copy has only in-frame clones and lacks some. The sample contains under 450,000 clones, 75% to 90% of which appear only once. The chain carries TRBV7-2 and TRBJ2-1, with 12 positions matching TRBD1. This receptor was identified in a woman in her 50s who had recovered from COVID-19. Material for sequencing was PBMCs or T cells enriched from blood (not recorded which). The CDR3 spells CASSRRGQGAHFEQFF. The CDR3 DNA reads as TGTGCCAGCAGCCGCCGGGGACAGGGGGCGCATTTTGAGCAGTTCTTC.